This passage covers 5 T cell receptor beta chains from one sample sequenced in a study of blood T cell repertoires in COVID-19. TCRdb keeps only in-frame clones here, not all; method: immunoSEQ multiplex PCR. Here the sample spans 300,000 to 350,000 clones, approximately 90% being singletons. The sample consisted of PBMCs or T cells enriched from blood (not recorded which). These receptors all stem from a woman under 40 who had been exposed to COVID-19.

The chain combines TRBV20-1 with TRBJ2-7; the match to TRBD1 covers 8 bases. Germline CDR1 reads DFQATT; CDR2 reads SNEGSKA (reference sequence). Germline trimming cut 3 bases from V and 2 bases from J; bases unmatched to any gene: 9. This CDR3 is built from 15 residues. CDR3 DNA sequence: TGCAGTGCTAGTGTTCACGGACAGGGTGCCTACGAGCAGTACTTC. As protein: CSASVHGQGAYEQYF.

The DNA of the CDR3 is TGTGCCAGCAGCACTTCCTCCGGGACTAGCGGGGGGGATACGCAGTATTTT. Its protein product is CASSTSSGTSGGDTQYF. The chain is built from TRBV7-6 and TRBJ2-3, with 15 bases identical to TRBD2. The CDR3 has 17 residues. Germline V lookup: CDR1 SGHVS, CDR2 FNYEAQ. V was clipped by 5 bases and J by 6 bases; unmatched bases: 9.

CDR3 in DNA: TGCGCCAGCAGCCAAGACCGTTGGACAGGGAGGAATAATTCACCCCTCCACTTT. Amino acid sequence: CASSQDRWTGRNNSPLHF. The V gene is TRBV4-3, the J gene TRBJ1-6; TRBD1 matches 8 bases. Looked up from germline, CDR1 is LGHNA and CDR2 is YSLEER. Trimming at V came to 0 bases and at J to 5 bases, leaving 9 bases not matched to a gene. This CDR3 is built from 18 residues.

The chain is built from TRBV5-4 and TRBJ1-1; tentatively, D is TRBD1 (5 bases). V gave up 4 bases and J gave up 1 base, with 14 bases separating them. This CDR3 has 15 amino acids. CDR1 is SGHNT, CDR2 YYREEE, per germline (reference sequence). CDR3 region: CASSQGNPSNTEAFF. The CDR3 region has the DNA TGTGCCAGCAGCCAGGGAAACCCCTCGAACACTGAAGCTTTCTTT.

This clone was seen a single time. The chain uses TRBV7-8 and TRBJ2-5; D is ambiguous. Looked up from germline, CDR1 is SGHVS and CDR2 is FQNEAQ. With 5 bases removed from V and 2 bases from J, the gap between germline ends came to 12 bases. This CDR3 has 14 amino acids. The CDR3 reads CASSPLGGQETQYF. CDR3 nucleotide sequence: TGTGCCAGCAGCCCTCTTGGCGGTCAAGAGACCCAGTACTTC.